The 23 T cell receptor beta chains given below trace back to one sample, sequenced in a study of CXCR3-negative and CXCR3-positive naive CD8 T cells. cDNA libraries for TRB were generated by 5' RACE incorporating UMI labels. Reanalyzing the 5' RACE reads, TCRdb keeps one entry per CDR3 protein, without DNA. The sample holds 100,000 to 150,000 distinct CDR3 sequences. The sequencing input was naive CXCR3- CD8+ T cells from blood. Subset described: CD45RO-CCR7+CD27+CD95- naive CD8+ T cells lacking CXCR3 (TNR3-). These receptors all stem from a human donor in good health. Some clones in this sample may be carry-over from other donors' samples.

The chain has TRBV28 and TRBJ2-5; TCRdb proposes TRBD2, but this gene call is untestable without DNA. Germline lookup yields CDR1 MDHEN and CDR2 SYDVKM. The CDR3 runs 16 residues. The CDR3 protein is CASSSQTSGSGKTQYF.

The chain links TRBV23-1 to TRBJ2-7; TCRdb outputs TRBD1, but without DNA this stays unchecked. TRBV23-1 qualifies as an ORF whose function is uncertain. This CDR3 contains 14 residues. CDR3 region: CASTPLGQGNEQYF.

The chain has TRBV13 and TRBJ1-1; TCRdb proposes TRBD1, but this gene call is untestable without DNA. Germline CDR1 is PRHDT and CDR2 is FYEKMQ (reference sequence). CDR3 length: 15 residues. CDR3: CATPGSSGLNTEAFF.

The CDR3 sequence: CASSFLDGQETQYF. The chain is built from TRBV7-2 and TRBJ2-5. Germline CDR1 is SGHTA and CDR2 is FQGNSA. This CDR3 has 14 amino acids.

The genes are TRBV29-1 and TRBJ1-2. The CDR3 length is 13 residues. Germline CDR1 SQVTM, CDR2 ANQGSEA. CDR3 amino acids: CSVREAKDYGYTF. The variable domain in full, completed from reference TRBV29-1 and TRBJ1-2, reads SAVISQKPSRDICQRGTSLTIQCQVDSQVTMMFWYRQQPGQSLTLIATANQGSEATYESGFVIDKFPISRPNLTFSTLTVSNMSPEDSSIYLCSVREAKDYGYTFGSGTRLTVV.

V gene TRBV2 combines with J gene TRBJ2-2; with no DNA, the TCRdb D assignment of TRBD2 cannot be verified. Germline CDR1 SNHLY, CDR2 FYNNEI. This CDR3 spans 16 amino acids. The CDR3 region is CASSALAGAHTGELFF.

The chain joins TRBV29-1 to TRBJ2-3; the D gene TCRdb calls, TRBD1, cannot be checked with no DNA. This CDR3 has 14 amino acids. Germline-derived CDR1 and CDR2 are SQVTM and ANQGSEA. CDR3 amino acids: CSVRGQDLADTQYF.

The chain recombines TRBV3-1 with TRBJ2-3; TCRdb picks TRBD1, but there is no DNA to check that call. Germline V lookup: CDR1 LGHDT, CDR2 YNNKEL (reference sequence). The CDR3 is 15 residues long. The CDR3 here is CASSQEGEFTDTQYF.

This rearrangement joins TRBV7-8 to TRBJ2-4; with no DNA, the TCRdb D assignment of TRBD1 cannot be verified. CDR1 SGHVS and CDR2 FQNEAQ come from the germline V gene. CDR3 length equals 15 residues. CDR3 loop: CASSTRGMGKNIQYF.

The V call is TRBV9, the J call TRBJ2-1; checking the TCRdb D call of TRBD2 is not possible without DNA. In germline, CDR1 is SGDLS, CDR2 YYNGEE. This CDR3 is 17 amino acids long. The CDR3 spells CASNFQGRARRYNEQFF. Variable domain in full (rest from reference TRBV9 and TRBJ2-1): DSGVTQTPKHLITATGQRVTLRCSPRSGDLSVYWYQQSLDQGLQFLIQYYNGEERAKGNILERFSAQQFPDLHSELNLSSLELGDSALYFCASNFQGRARRYNEQFFGPGTRLTVL.

The V gene is TRBV11-2, the J gene TRBJ2-7; no DNA is available, so the TRBD2 call from TCRdb remains unchecked. The germline CDR1 and CDR2 sequences are SGHAT and FQNNGV. This CDR3 is 16 amino acids long. The CDR3 here is CASSSRGTQRYYEQYF.

V usage is TRBV14 and J usage is TRBJ2-7; lacking DNA, the TRBD2 call made by TCRdb goes unchecked. The CDR3 contains 15 residues. Germline V gene sequence: CDR1 SGHDN, CDR2 FVKESK. The CDR3 is CASSLLAGGAYEQYF.

The chain couples TRBV12-3 or TRBV12-4 to TRBJ2-5; the TRBD1 assignment by TCRdb is unverifiable without DNA. The CDR3 totals 15 residues. CDR3 residues: CASTDSTRGQETQYF.

V and J are TRBV6-5 and TRBJ1-1. Germline V lookup: CDR1 MNHEY, CDR2 SVGAGI. This CDR3 has 14 amino acids. The CDR3 here is CASAQQNMNTEAFF.

The chain combines TRBV28 with TRBJ2-7; the D gene TCRdb calls, TRBD2, cannot be checked with no DNA. The CDR3 is 14 residues long. The germline V gene has CDR1 MDHEN and CDR2 SYDVKM. The CDR3 loop is CASSLSSGSYEQYF.

The chain combines TRBV5-1 with TRBJ2-1; TCRdb outputs TRBD2, but without DNA this stays unchecked. This CDR3 is built from 15 residues. CDR1 SGHRS and CDR2 YFSETQ come from the germline V gene. The CDR3: CASSPASGAYNEQFF.

The CDR3 here is CSAYEIRGGEQFF. The chain uses TRBV20-1 and TRBJ2-1; TCRdb lists TRBD1, though no DNA is available to test this call. This CDR3 comprises 13 residues. CDR1 DFQATT and CDR2 SNEGSKA come from the germline V gene (reference sequence).

CDR3: CSVERRPTGELFF. The chain links TRBV29-1 to TRBJ2-2. This CDR3 contains 13 residues. Germline V lookup: CDR1 SQVTM, CDR2 ANQGSEA.

This chain joins TRBV7-8 and TRBJ2-7; TCRdb outputs TRBD2, but without DNA this stays unchecked. The CDR3 has 20 amino acids. Germline V gene lookup returns CDR1 SGHVS and CDR2 FQNEAQ. This CDR3 reads CASSLADSGAVVGALGEQYF.

The chain uses TRBV5-5 and TRBJ1-5. The germline V gene has CDR1 SGHKS and CDR2 YYEKEE (reference sequence). This CDR3 comprises 13 residues. The CDR3 sequence is CASSKGPDQPQHF.

The J gene is TRBJ1-1, the V gene TRBV12-3 or TRBV12-4; TCRdb returns TRBD1, unconfirmable since there is no DNA. The CDR3 has 14 residues. The CDR3 protein is CASSWGDWGTEAFF.

The V call is TRBV29-1, the J call TRBJ2-5; the D call of TRBD2 rests on TCRdb alone, since no DNA is present to check it. The germline V gene encodes CDR1 SQVTM and CDR2 ANQGSEA. The CDR3 is made up of 13 amino acids. CDR3 region: CSVLAGNQETQYF.

This CDR3 reads CSVRTGVDEQYF. The chain links TRBV29-1 to TRBJ2-7; TCRdb's D call of TRBD1 is untestable without DNA. Germline CDR1 is SQVTM and CDR2 is ANQGSEA. CDR3 length equals 12 residues.